Reported below is one T cell receptor (beta chain). Its target is not known. This sample includes further DNA sequences coding for the same CDR3. The CDR3 contains 13 residues. The ends were cut back, 2 bases at V and 0 bases at J, with 6 bases in the middle. Germline-derived CDR1 and CDR2 are SGHRS and YFSETQ. Researchers ran the assay at a deep level. Sequencing used immunoSEQ multiplex PCR; TCRdb keeps in-frame clones, though not all of them. Here the sample spans about 2 million clones, just under 95% being singletons. These data originate in a study of shared clonotypes between healthy human individuals. Study findings and constraints: The genetic and exposure-history diversity represented was limited by few donors.

Naive-designated CD8 cells lacked CD45RO, were positively enriched for CCR7, and omitted terminally differentiated effector memory CD45RA+ cells. All donors qualified as healthy HIV-negative adults and had experienced no recent acute infections or vaccinations. Every one of the donors was a Caucasian adult that lived in Nashville, Tennessee. The sequencing sample was made of naive CD8+ T cells sorted from blood. V is TRBV5-1 and J is TRBJ2-7; no clear D. The source of this sequence is a man between 18 and 35 years old in good health. The CDR3 nucleotides read TGCGCCAGCAGCTTTGGGGACTCCTACGAGCAGTACTTC. The encoded protein is CASSFGDSYEQYF. The complete variable domain, with remaining parts taken from reference TRBV5-1 and TRBJ2-7, reads KAGVTQTPRYLIKTRGQQVTLSCSPISGHRSVSWYQQTPGQGLQFLFEYFSETQRNKGNFPGRFSGRQFSNSRSEMNVSTLELGDSALYLCASSFGDSYEQYFGPGTRLTVT.